One and the same sample provided the 15 T cell receptor beta chains below, sequenced in a study of blood T cells in healthy people across ages. For the second PCR, which ran for roughly 7 to 11 cycles, a sample-barcoded 5' primer and a J-beta primer mix were used. TCRdb processed the 5' RACE reads anew with MiXCR; each CDR3 protein has one entry. This table holds 650,000 to 700,000 distinct CDR3 sequences, roughly half found once. The sample comprised blood. These receptors were collected from a woman older than 75 in good health.

This rearrangement joins TRBV6-2 or TRBV6-3 to TRBJ2-7; 7 nucleotides line up with TRBD2. The CDR3 has 13 amino acids. CDR1 MNHEY and CDR2 SVGEGT come from the germline V gene. V lost 5 bases, J lost 5 bases, and 6 bases stayed unmatched. The DNA for the CDR3 is TGTGCCAGCAGTCAAAGACTAGCTGACGAGCAGTACTTC. Its translation is CASSQRLADEQYF.

This clonotype was seen at least ten times. The chain joins TRBV12-3 or TRBV12-4 to TRBJ2-4, with D maybe TRBD1 (7 bases). This CDR3 spans 15 amino acids. V shed 4 bases and J shed 9 bases, with 19 bases lying between them. CDR3 DNA: TGTGCCAGCAGTTCCCAGGGGGGAGGTAGGAGCATTCAGTACTTC. Its translation: CASSSQGGGRSIQYF.

As to this clonotype: Sequence at one end of the junction differs from germline and may be a read error. The chain uses TRBV5-1 and TRBJ2-4; 10 bases map to TRBD2. Germline V gives CDR1 SGHRS, CDR2 YFSETQ. CDR3 size: 14 residues. The CDR3 DNA reads as TGTGCCAGCAGCTTGAGCGGGAGGGCCTACGAGCAGAACTTC. Protein sequence: CASSLSGRAYEQNF. The full variable domain, with the rest looked up from reference TRBV5-1 and TRBJ2-4, is KAGVTQTPRYLIKTRGQQVTLSCSPISGHRSVSWYQQTPGQGLQFLFEYFSETQRNKGNFPGRFSGRQFSNSRSEMNVSTLELGDSALYLCASSLSGRAYEQNFGAGTRLSVL.

In its sample, this clonotype was seen many times. The chain has TRBV2 and TRBJ2-1; D perhaps matches TRBD1 (6 bases). The V and J ends lost 4 bases and 4 bases respectively, with 11 bases between them. This CDR3 is 14 amino acids long. Germline V gene data show CDR1 as SNHLY and CDR2 as FYNNEI. The CDR3 loop reads CASSGGTYYNEQFF. The CDR3 bases are TGTGCCAGCAGTGGGGGGACATATTACAATGAGCAGTTCTTC. The complete variable domain, with remaining parts taken from reference TRBV2 and TRBJ2-1, reads EPEVTQTPSHQVTQMGQEVILRCVPISNHLYFYWYRQILGQKVEFLVSFYNNEISEKSEIFDDQFSVERPDGSNFTLKIRSTKLEDSAMYFCASSGGTYYNEQFFGPGTRLTVL.

This clonotype turned up a few times. The V call is TRBV5-1, the J call TRBJ2-3; 9 positions match TRBD2. CDR1 and CDR2 from the germline V gene are SGHRS and YFSETQ. The CDR3 contains 16 residues. V lost 6 bases, J lost 4 bases, and 12 bases stayed unmatched. The CDR3 loop reads CASNSPGRGGPDTQYF. The CDR3 region has the DNA TGCGCCAGCAACTCCCCTGGGCGGGGGGGCCCAGATACGCAGTATTTT. The full variable domain, rest sourced from reference TRBV5-1 and TRBJ2-3, is KAGVTQTPRYLIKTRGQQVTLSCSPISGHRSVSWYQQTPGQGLQFLFEYFSETQRNKGNFPGRFSGRQFSNSRSEMNVSTLELGDSALYLCASNSPGRGGPDTQYFGPGTRLTVL.

This clonotype was seen a handful of times. The chain employs TRBV6-5 and TRBJ2-7, with 11 bases aligning to TRBD2. The germline CDR1 and CDR2 sequences are MNHEY and SVGAGI. The length of the CDR3 is 15 residues. The trim removed 10 bases at V and 6 bases at J, leaving 14 bases unmatched. The CDR3 DNA follows: TGTGCCACCCTCGCCGGTCTAGCGGGAGGTCGCGAGCAGTACTTC. This translates into CATLAGLAGGREQYF.

This clonotype was seen at least ten times. CDR3 region: CSASHGTGGRYEQYF. The CDR3 DNA follows: TGCAGTGCTAGCCACGGCACAGGGGGCAGGTACGAGCAGTACTTC. The rearrangement joins TRBV20-1 to TRBJ2-7, with TRBD1 matching over 9 bases. This CDR3 has 15 residues. Trimming took 3 bases from V and 4 from J; bases not matched to a gene: 10. In germline, CDR1 is DFQATT, CDR2 SNEGSKA (reference sequence).

This rearrangement joins TRBV28 to TRBJ1-5; TRBD1 aligns across 7 bases. J lost 4 bases, V lost 6 bases, and 9 bases had no gene match. The CDR3 covers 15 residues. CDR1 and CDR2 (germline): MDHEN, SYDVKM. CDR3 sequence reads: CASRPGTVYNQPQHF. CDR3 bases: TGTGCCAGCAGACCCGGGACAGTCTATAATCAGCCCCAGCATTTT.

As to this clonotype: A single base separates this from a much larger clone, so it may be a read error. The chain couples TRBV9 to TRBJ1-4; D is unclear. Looked up from germline, CDR1 is SGDLS and CDR2 is YYNGEE. The CDR3 is made up of 15 amino acids. Trimming removed 0 bases from V and 7 bases from J, with 13 bases in between. The chain's CDR3 is CASSVDLGSTEKLFF. The CDR3 DNA sequence: TGTGCCAGCAGCGTAGACCTGGGATCCACTGAAAAACTGTTTTTT.

This clonotype was seen ten or more times. The chain combines TRBV3-1 with TRBJ2-1; 13 nucleotides line up with TRBD2. The CDR3 length is 15 residues. V lost 4 bases to trimming and J lost 7 bases; unmatched junction nucleotides: 4. Germline CDR1 LGHDT, CDR2 YNNKEL (reference sequence). CDR3 sequence reads: CASSPRTSGRNEQFF. DNA for the CDR3: TGTGCCAGCAGCCCCCGGACTAGCGGGAGAAATGAGCAGTTCTTC.

V and J are TRBV25-1 and TRBJ2-7, with 7 bases lining up with TRBD2. CDR1 MGHDK and CDR2 SYGVNS come from the germline V gene. V trimming: 2 bases; J trimming: 3 bases; junction bases outside the gene matches: 4. The CDR3 totals 14 residues. CDR3 residues: CASSEPREGYEQYF. The CDR3, as DNA: TGTGCCAGCAGTGAACCCAGGGAGGGCTACGAGCAGTACTTC.

As regards this clonotype: A single base separates this from a much larger clone, so it may be a read error. V gene TRBV20-1 combines with J gene TRBJ1-4, with TRBD1 as a possible D gene (6 bases). Looked up from germline, CDR1 is DFQATT and CDR2 is SNEGSKA (reference sequence). V was trimmed by 8 bases and J by 0 bases, leaving 16 bases between them. The CDR3 consists of 15 residues. CDR3 sequence: CSTDPDSTTNEKLFF. The CDR3 DNA reads as TGCAGTACTGACCCGGACAGCACAACTAATGAAAAACTGTTTTTT.

The CDR3 sequence: CANSAADRGETQYF. In DNA form, the CDR3 reads TGTGCCAACTCCGCAGCGGACAGGGGTGAGACCCAGTACTTC. The chain employs TRBV18 and TRBJ2-5; 9 bases map to TRBD1. V was pared by 10 bases and J by 5 bases, with 11 bases of the junction left unmatched. Germline V gene lookup returns CDR1 KGHSH and CDR2 LQKENI. The CDR3 has 14 residues.

In the case of this clonotype: A much larger clone is a single base away; this may be a read error. The chain has TRBV5-1 and TRBJ2-3; D gene uncertain. The CDR3 runs to 14 residues. Trimming removed 4 bases from V and 2 bases from J, with 11 bases in between. CDR1 and CDR2 (germline): SGHRS, YFSETQ. The CDR3 sequence: CASSVAPDTDTQYF. CDR3 nucleotides: TGCGCCAGCAGCGTGGCCCCAGACACAGATACGCAGTATTTT.

For this clonotype: This could be a read error, since a much larger clone is one nucleotide away. The chain employs TRBV27 and TRBJ1-4; a possible D gene is TRBD1 (5 bases). The V end was cut by 4 bases, the J end by 4 bases, with 13 bases between. CDR3 size: 15 residues. The germline CDR1 and CDR2 sequences are MNHEY and SMNVEV (reference sequence). DNA of the CDR3: TGTGCCAGCAGTTCGGAGACAGCCCATAATGAAAAACTGTTTTTT. Its translation: CASSSETAHNEKLFF.